This entry lists 20 T cell receptor beta chains sequenced from one sample in a study of graft-versus-host responses after intestinal transplantation. These receptors lack a known antigen. Profiled with immunoSEQ multiplex PCR; TCRdb holds only in-frame clones, not every one. The sample shows tens of thousands of clones, 70% to 90% of them seen only once. Specimen: unstimulated CD8+ T cells sorted from spleen or lymph node cells, collected before intestinal transplant. Receptors were obtained from a human donor who received an intestinal transplant.

The V gene is TRBV5-1, the J gene TRBJ2-3; 9 bases agree with TRBD1. The CDR3 covers 17 residues. The V gene's germline CDR1 is SGHRS and CDR2 YFSETQ. The V and J ends lost 1 base and 2 bases, in that order; junction bases with no gene match: 8. CDR3 coding DNA: TGCGCCAGCAGCTTGTACTCCGGGACAGGGACCACAGATACGCAGTATTTT. It is translated as CASSLYSGTGTTDTQYF. Full variable domain (outside the CDR3, taken from reference TRBV5-1 and TRBJ2-3): KAGVTQTPRYLIKTRGQQVTLSCSPISGHRSVSWYQQTPGQGLQFLFEYFSETQRNKGNFPGRFSGRQFSNSRSEMNVSTLELGDSALYLCASSLYSGTGTTDTQYFGPGTRLTVL.

The V call is TRBV28, the J call TRBJ1-6, with 9 nucleotides matching TRBD1. The CDR3 has 14 residues. V dropped 4 bases and J dropped 7; count of bases not matched to a gene: 2. Per germline, CDR1 MDHEN and CDR2 SYDVKM. CDR3 sequence: CASSWDRENSPLHF. The CDR3 bases are TGTGCCAGCAGTTGGGACAGGGAGAATTCACCCCTCCACTTT.

V usage is TRBV15 and J usage is TRBJ1-3, with TRBD1 matching over 8 bases. Germline V gene sequence: CDR1 LNHNV, CDR2 YYDKDF (reference sequence). With 0 bases clipped from V and 4 bases from J, the junction kept 11 bases outside the gene matches. This CDR3 region has 18 residues. The CDR3 DNA reads as TGTGCCACCAGCAGAGATTACCGCGGACAGGGAGAAGGAAACACCATATATTTT. Translation gives CATSRDYRGQGEGNTIYF.

The chain joins TRBV28 to TRBJ1-5; D possibly corresponds to TRBD1 (6 bases). This CDR3 region has 15 residues. Germline V CDR1 and CDR2: MDHEN, SYDVKM. Trimming removed 5 bases from V and 0 bases from J, with 11 bases in between. In DNA, the CDR3 is TGTGCCAGCAGTGGACAGCAATATAGCAATCAGCCCCAGCATTTT. Translated: CASSGQQYSNQPQHF. The whole variable domain, remainder taken from reference TRBV28 and TRBJ1-5, is DVKVTQSSRYLVKRTGEKVFLECVQDMDHENMFWYRQDPGLGLRLIYFSYDVKMKEKGDIPEGYSVSREKKERFSLILESASTNQTSMYLCASSGQQYSNQPQHFGDGTRLSIL.

V usage is TRBV27 and J usage is TRBJ2-1, with 7 bases lining up with TRBD1. This CDR3 contains 17 residues. The germline V gene encodes CDR1 MNHEY and CDR2 SMNVEV (reference sequence). J lost 4 bases, V lost 4 bases, and 13 bases had no gene match. CDR3 in DNA: TGTGCCAGCAGTTCCGATCGGGACAGTGGGGGATACAATGAGCAGTTCTTC. This gives the protein CASSSDRDSGGYNEQFF.

This chain uses TRBV28 with TRBJ2-7, with 7 bases identical to TRBD2. The trim removed 2 bases at V and 2 bases at J, leaving 3 bases unmatched. The germline CDR1 and CDR2 sequences are MDHEN and SYDVKM. The CDR3 is 14 residues long. In DNA form, the CDR3 reads TGTGCCAGCAGTTTAAGCGGGGAGGCCTACGAGCAGTACTTC. Amino acids: CASSLSGEAYEQYF.

This clone was seen once. J is TRBJ2-3 and V is TRBV4-2; TRBD2 is a possible D gene (6 bases). Germline-derived CDR1 and CDR2 are LGHNA and YNFKEQ. V was shortened by 0 bases and J by 0 bases, with 10 bases between the two germline ends. The CDR3 extends over 16 amino acids. In nucleotides, the CDR3 is TGTGCCAGCAGCCAAGACCTAGCGCTTAGCACAGATACGCAGTATTTT. It encodes CASSQDLALSTDTQYF.

The V gene is TRBV5-1, the J gene TRBJ1-2; D is undetermined. V was pared by 4 bases and J by 1 base, with 14 bases between. This CDR3 is 15 amino acids long. Germline loops: CDR1 SGHRS, CDR2 YFSETQ. The CDR3 sequence: CASSPDRGFNYGYTF. The CDR3 DNA follows: TGCGCCAGCAGCCCGGATCGGGGATTTAACTATGGCTACACCTTC.

The V gene is TRBV15, the J gene TRBJ1-6; 7 positions match TRBD1. Unmatched junction bases numbered 8, after V lost 0 bases and J lost 9 bases. Germline CDR1 reads LNHNV; CDR2 reads YYDKDF (reference sequence). CDR3 length equals 16 residues. Here the CDR3 DNA reads TGTGCCACCAGCAGAGATCGGAGACAGGGTGGTTCACCCCTCCACTTT. Its translation is CATSRDRRQGGSPLHF.

The chain recombines TRBV5-6 with TRBJ2-7; 12 bases fit TRBD1. This CDR3 is built from 18 residues. Germline assignment: CDR1 SGHDT and CDR2 YYEEEE. Unmatched junction bases numbered 12, after V lost 3 bases and J lost 2 bases. As DNA, the CDR3 is TGTGCCAGCAGCTGCCGGGACAGGGGGCCCCAGGGAACCTACGAGCAGTACTTC. The encoded protein is CASSCRDRGPQGTYEQYF. Full variable domain (missing parts from reference TRBV5-6 and TRBJ2-7): DAGVTQSPTHLIKTRGQQVTLRCSPKSGHDTVSWYQQALGQGPQFIFQYYEEEERQRGNFPDRFSGHQFPNYSSELNVNALLLGDSALYLCASSCRDRGPQGTYEQYFGPGTRLTVT.

The chain employs TRBV19 and TRBJ1-2, with 7 bases matching TRBD1. CDR1 and CDR2 (germline): LNHDA, SQIVND (reference sequence). The ends lost 5 bases at V and 0 bases at J; junction bases unmatched: 6. The CDR3 is 15 amino acids. The DNA of the CDR3 is TGTGCCAGTAGTTACCAGGGGGAGGCTAACTATGGCTACACCTTC. Translating gives CASSYQGEANYGYTF.

The CDR3 region has the DNA TGTGCCAGCAGCTTAGGACAGGGGGGAGATGGCTACACCTTC. Its translation: CASSLGQGGDGYTF. The chain uses TRBV13 and TRBJ1-2, with 8 bases that match TRBD1. Per the germline V gene, CDR1 is PRHDT and CDR2 is FYEKMQ (reference sequence). The junction had 3 bases not matched to a gene; V was cut back by 0 bases and J by 6 bases. This CDR3 spans 14 amino acids.

The rearrangement joins TRBV5-6 to TRBJ2-7; 8 bases align to TRBD1. The CDR3 covers 15 residues. Germline V gene sequence: CDR1 SGHDT, CDR2 YYEEEE. The junction had 6 bases not matched to a gene; V was cut back by 4 bases and J by 0 bases. The CDR3 loop is CASSPWTGFSYEQYF. For the CDR3, the DNA is TGTGCCAGCAGCCCCTGGACAGGGTTCTCCTACGAGCAGTACTTC.

This chain connects TRBV27 to TRBJ2-3; 7 bases are a match to TRBD2. The CDR3 has 13 residues. The germline V gene has CDR1 MNHEY and CDR2 SMNVEV (reference sequence). V lost 2 bases to trimming and J lost 14 bases; unmatched junction nucleotides: 10. The DNA for the CDR3 is TGTGCCAGCAGTTTACCTAGCGGCTCCCGGACGTATTTT. Its protein is CASSLPSGSRTYF.

The V gene is TRBV5-1, the J gene TRBJ1-1; D is possibly TRBD1 (6 bases). The germline V gene has CDR1 SGHRS and CDR2 YFSETQ. Deletions cut 4 bases from V and 4 bases from J, with 11 bases between. This CDR3 spans 13 amino acids. This CDR3 is CASSPTGSTEAFF. The CDR3 nucleotides read TGCGCCAGCAGCCCCACAGGGAGCACTGAAGCTTTCTTT.

The V and J genes are TRBV2 and TRBJ2-4; TRBD1 agrees at 9 bases. Germline lookup yields CDR1 SNHLY and CDR2 FYNNEI. This CDR3 has 17 amino acids. Trimming took 3 bases from V and 3 from J; bases not matched to a gene: 9. CDR3 residues: CASSDPRDREDKNIQYF. The CDR3 region has the DNA TGTGCCAGCAGTGACCCCCGGGACAGGGAGGACAAAAACATTCAGTACTTC.

A word on this clone: Germline and junction disagree at one end, which may indicate a read error. V gene TRBV28 combines with J gene TRBJ1-2; possibly TRBD1 for D (6 bases). CDR1 MDHEN and CDR2 SYDVKM come from the germline V gene. This CDR3 is 14 amino acids long. The CDR3 is CATAPGAPFYGHTF. The CDR3 DNA reads TGTGCTACCGCCCCAGGGGCCCCCTTTTATGGCCACACCTTC.

The chain joins TRBV19 to TRBJ2-7, with D unresolved. The length of the CDR3 is 14 residues. V was clipped by 0 bases and J by 2 bases, with 8 bases between them. Germline V CDR1 and CDR2: LNHDA, SQIVND (reference sequence). The CDR3 region is CASSIEPGAYEQYF. The CDR3 bases are TGTGCCAGTAGTATAGAACCAGGTGCCTACGAGCAGTACTTC.

This clone was seen only a few times. The rearrangement joins TRBV21-1 to TRBJ2-5; no DNA check was done on the table's D call, TRBD1. TRBV21-1 is recorded as a pseudogene. The CDR3 loop spans 15 amino acids. CDR3 region: CASRLDREYQETQYF. CDR3 sequence (DNA): TGTGCCAGCCGGTTAGACAGGGAGTACCAAGAGACCCAGTACTTC.

The chain uses TRBV15 and TRBJ2-7, with 10 bases lining up with TRBD2. Germline V gene data show CDR1 as LNHNV and CDR2 as YYDKDF (reference sequence). The V segment lost 0 bases and the J segment 7 bases; nucleotides outside the gene matches: 6. The CDR3 totals 15 residues. In DNA, the CDR3 is TGTGCCACCAGCAGAGATCTAGCGGGAGTAGATGAGCAGTACTTC. It codes for CATSRDLAGVDEQYF.